The next 2 T cell receptor beta chains were all read from a single sample in a study of blood T cell repertoires in COVID-19. The table came from immunoSEQ multiplex PCR; TCRdb's copy has only in-frame clones and leaves some out. Of around 180,000 clones in the sample, 88% are singletons; the top ten hold under 5%. Sequenced material: peripheral blood. All receptors derive from a human donor in a cohort sampled during active COVID-19.

The rearrangement uses TRBV5-1 and TRBJ2-2, with 9 bases identical to TRBD2. The germline V gene encodes CDR1 SGHRS and CDR2 YFSETQ. CDR3 length: 14 amino acids. The J segment lost 4 bases and the V segment lost 6 bases, leaving 4 bases of the junction unmatched. Here the CDR3 DNA reads TGCGCCAGCAATCTAGCGGGGACCACCGGGGAGCTGTTTTTT. Translation: CASNLAGTTGELFF.

V is TRBV5-5 and J is TRBJ2-7; TRBD1 aligns across 10 bases. Germline V gene lookup returns CDR1 SGHKS and CDR2 YYEKEE (reference sequence). J gave up 6 bases and V 3 bases, and 6 bases lay outside the gene matches. The CDR3 totals 14 residues. The CDR3 here is CASSYPGQGFEQYF. CDR3 in DNA: TGTGCCAGCAGCTACCCGGGACAGGGGTTCGAGCAGTACTTC.